This TCR beta chain was identified in a study of T cell changes during pregnancy in multiple sclerosis. The germline V and J ends were trimmed by 4 bases and 8 bases, with 30 bases remaining between them. The length of the CDR3 is 19 residues. Germline CDR1 is SGHDN and CDR2 is FVKESK. This clone qualifies as medium-sized. Repertoires were generated with immunoSEQ multiplex PCR, while TCRdb's copy carries only in-frame clones and drops some. In the table there are tens of thousands of clones, around 95% of which are singletons. The clonotype was recovered from a female donor in good health, enrolled as a control in a pregnancy study. This specimen consisted of peripheral blood, obtained in the third trimester of pregnancy. V and J are TRBV14 and TRBJ2-1, with D possibly matching TRBD1 (11 bases). The CDR3 region has the DNA TGTGCCAGCAGCCCCTGGACAGGGGGCGTGGGACTAGCGACCGATGAGCAGTTCTTC. Translating it yields CASSPWTGGVGLATDEQFF.